Shown below are 14 T cell receptor beta chains from a single sample sequenced in a study of cytomegalovirus exposure and HLA in healthy donors. Primers: 60 Vbeta forward and 13 Jbeta reverse. Here immunoSEQ multiplex PCR was the method, and the copy in TCRdb shows in-frame clones only, minus some. In the table there are 150,000 or so clones, 73% of which are singletons. The sequencing sample was made of PBMCs. The receptors originated from a woman between 18 and 29 years old in good health and CMV-seronegative.

Only one count was recorded for this clone. The rearrangement links TRBV5-1 to TRBJ2-1; possibly TRBD2 for D (6 bases). The CDR3 totals 15 residues. The V end was cut by 2 bases, the J end by 7 bases, with 16 bases between. CDR1 is SGHRS, CDR2 YFSETQ, per germline. CDR3 sequence: CASSFVFGGVNEQFF. In DNA form, the CDR3 reads TGCGCCAGCAGCTTTGTGTTCGGAGGGGTGAATGAGCAGTTCTTC.

The CDR3 DNA reads as TGTGCCAGCAGTTTACCCGGGACAGGGTCCCTGTACTTC. Amino acids: CASSLPGTGSLYF. The chain recombines TRBV28 with TRBJ2-7; 9 nucleotides match TRBD1. The CDR3 sequence is 13 residues long. V trimming: 2 bases; J trimming: 12 bases; junction bases outside the gene matches: 8. In germline, CDR1 is MDHEN, CDR2 SYDVKM. Looking up the rest from reference TRBV28 and TRBJ2-7 gives the full variable domain: DVKVTQSSRYLVKRTGEKVFLECVQDMDHENMFWYRQDPGLGLRLIYFSYDVKMKEKGDIPEGYSVSREKKERFSLILESASTNQTSMYLCASSLPGTGSLYFGPGTRLTVT.

This chain links TRBV5-4 with TRBJ2-2; D is perhaps TRBD1 (6 bases). V was shortened by 1 base and J by 2 bases, with 15 bases between the two germline ends. The CDR3 runs to 17 residues. Germline V gene lookup returns CDR1 SGHNT and CDR2 YYREEE (reference sequence). The CDR3, as DNA: TGTGCCAGCAGCTTGAATCTGGACAGTGCAAACACCGGGGAGCTGTTTTTT. Protein: CASSLNLDSANTGELFF.

This clone was counted a single time. The rearrangement joins TRBV12-5 to TRBJ2-7; D gene unclear. Germline V CDR1 and CDR2: LGHNT, FRNRAP. This CDR3 has 13 residues. The V and J ends lost 5 bases and 2 bases respectively, with 10 bases between them. Here the CDR3 reads CASGRDGAYEQYF. DNA for the CDR3: TGTGCTAGTGGTCGCGACGGAGCCTACGAGCAGTACTTC.

This chain links TRBV5-4 with TRBJ2-1; a possible D gene is TRBD1 (8 bases). Looked up from germline, CDR1 is SGHNT and CDR2 is YYREEE (reference sequence). The CDR3 totals 14 residues. V lost 2 bases and J 8 bases, leaving 14 bases between the germline ends. Here the CDR3 reads CASSFTGGVDEQFF. The CDR3 DNA sequence: TGTGCCAGCAGCTTTACAGGGGGGGTAGATGAGCAGTTCTTC.

The rearrangement joins TRBV10-2 to TRBJ2-1; possibly TRBD1 for D (5 bases). The CDR3 consists of 11 residues. Germline CDR1 WSHSY, CDR2 SAAADI. Trimming cost V 3 bases and J 8 bases, with 5 bases left between them. The CDR3 here is CASSDRDEQFF. Written as DNA, the CDR3 is TGCGCCAGCAGTGACAGGGATGAGCAGTTCTTC.

CDR3 DNA: TGTGCCAGTAGTATAGGAGGGGGGGTATATAGCAATCAGCCCCAGCATTTT. Amino acids: CASSIGGGVYSNQPQHF. This sequence joins TRBV19 and TRBJ1-5, with D tentatively TRBD1 (6 bases). In germline, CDR1 is LNHDA, CDR2 SQIVND (reference sequence). The CDR3 has 17 residues. V gave up 1 base and J gave up 0 bases, with 13 bases separating them.

The sample holds one count of this clone. The genes are TRBV2 and TRBJ2-3; TRBD2 matches 7 bases. The germline V gene encodes CDR1 SNHLY and CDR2 FYNNEI. This CDR3 has 14 residues. V dropped 4 bases and J dropped 4; count of bases not matched to a gene: 5. CDR3 protein: CASSVGLAADTQYF. The CDR3 nucleotides read TGTGCCAGCAGTGTAGGTCTAGCGGCAGATACGCAGTATTTT.

This rearrangement joins TRBV29-1 to TRBJ2-3; TRBD2 agrees at 8 bases. CDR1 is SQVTM and CDR2 is ANQGSEA in the germline V gene. The CDR3 covers 14 residues. J was trimmed by 0 bases and V by 4 bases; bases with no gene match: 3. CDR3 bases: TGCAGCGTTGTTCCGGGGGGGAGCACAGATACGCAGTATTTT. Its protein product is CSVVPGGSTDTQYF.

The chain employs TRBV10-3 and TRBJ1-3; D possibly corresponds to TRBD1 (6 bases). Germline lookup yields CDR1 ENHRY and CDR2 SYGVKD. V was pared by 7 bases and J by 0 bases, with 13 bases between. The CDR3 totals 15 residues. CDR3 bases: TGTGCCATCAATCAGGGGCCGATCTCTGGAAACACCATATATTTT. This gives the protein CAINQGPISGNTIYF.

The rearrangement uses TRBV14 and TRBJ2-1; TRBD2 matches 9 bases. J gave up 0 bases and V 2 bases, and 8 bases lay outside the gene matches. The CDR3 contains 18 residues. Germline V gene sequence: CDR1 SGHDN, CDR2 FVKESK. CDR3 amino acids: CASSQKAGGRSSYNEQFF. The DNA for the CDR3 is TGTGCCAGCAGCCAAAAAGCGGGGGGCAGGAGCTCCTACAATGAGCAGTTCTTC. Complete variable domain (other parts from reference TRBV14 and TRBJ2-1): EAGVTQFPSHSVIEKGQTVTLRCDPISGHDNLYWYRRVMGKEIKFLLHFVKESKQDESGMPNNRFLAERTGGTYSTLKVQPAELEDSGVYFCASSQKAGGRSSYNEQFFGPGTRLTVL.

The chain couples TRBV5-4 to TRBJ1-2; D ambiguous. Trimming took off 3 bases at V and 8 bases at J, with 11 bases between the two ends. CDR1 and CDR2 from the germline V gene are SGHNT and YYREEE (reference sequence). This CDR3 is built from 12 residues. The CDR3 DNA reads TGTGCCAGCAGCTATGACACGTCGGGCTACACCTTC. It yields the protein CASSYDTSGYTF. The whole variable domain, remainder taken from reference TRBV5-4 and TRBJ1-2, is ETGVTQSPTHLIKTRGQQVTLRCSSQSGHNTVSWYQQALGQGPQFIFQYYREEENGRGNFPPRFSGLQFPNYSSELNVNALELDDSALYLCASSYDTSGYTFGSGTRLTVV.

This chain uses TRBV19 with TRBJ1-1; unclear D gene. Trimming took off 6 bases at V and 1 base at J, with 12 bases between the two ends. Germline CDR1 and CDR2: LNHDA and SQIVND (reference sequence). The CDR3 runs 14 residues. CDR3 sequence reads: CASRRRQPNTEAFF. As DNA, the CDR3 is TGTGCCAGTAGAAGGAGGCAGCCGAACACTGAAGCTTTCTTT.

The V and J genes are TRBV5-6 and TRBJ2-7; TRBD2 matches 7 bases. The CDR3 sequence is 18 residues long. V lost 4 bases, J lost 0 bases, and 16 bases stayed unmatched. CDR1 and CDR2 from the germline V gene are SGHDT and YYEEEE. In DNA, the CDR3 is TGTGCCAGCAGCCCCAGACTAGTGGGAGGGATAAACTCCTACGAGCAGTACGTC. This translates into CASSPRLVGGINSYEQYV.